This entry concerns a single T cell receptor beta chain. This clone has only a few counts. Its target antigen remains unknown. The input lacks base qualities; no much larger clone sits a single base away. The data were taken from a study of cytomegalovirus exposure and HLA in healthy donors (dated by TCRdb to the late 2010s). Turning to the overall study: According to an earlier analysis of 450 to 650 of the donors, 150 million to 200 million T cells yielded roughly 110 million unique TCR beta sequences and approximately 300 Gb of sequence data. Roughly 320 gigabases of sequencing data and around 90 million unique TCR sequences made up an early release that covered under 750 HLA-typed donors. The genetic ancestry cluster associated with self-reported Caucasian donors included 81% of the approximately 410 genotyped donors. The study was designed to test whether signatures of past pathogen exposure could be identified by cataloging public T cell receptors. Using immunosequencing, the study profiled T cell repertoires from 640 or so subjects and related those repertoires to cytomegalovirus serostatus. Besides the first cohort of under 700 subjects, a separate validation cohort made up of roughly 120 different subjects was used. High-throughput TCR immunosequencing, statistical association of individual TCRs with disease status, and machine learning were combined to predict cytomegalovirus infection status. A later analysis re-examined previously published TCR beta repertoires from more than 550 donors and added high-resolution HLA genotyping to investigate patterns of TCR occurrence. The later analysis used no new phenotypic data to find candidate immune exposures, relying instead on TCR beta sequences and their occurrence across donors. In an earlier analysis of about 590 of the donors, high-throughput TCR beta sequencing was used to judge whether each TCR beta V gene segment behaved as functional or pseudogenic. Donor age, sex, ethnicity and CMV serostatus were compiled together with the repertoire data. In a later genetic analysis, genome-wide SNP genotypes for about three fifths of the roughly 670 donors were used, and that subset was treated as a discovery cohort. Every repertoire in the discovery cohort had been generated on one and the same sequencing platform. Class I and class II HLA loci were covered by the typing at four-digit resolution. Typing coverage differed by locus: A, B, C, DRB1 and DQB1 were typed in roughly 629-640 donors, DQA1 in about 560, DPA1 in around 600, and DPB1 in approximately 450. Several DR-DQ haplotypes were handled as single units for association and clustering, since linkage in the cohort was strong. Among 300 to 500 genotyped donors of the cohort, an average of about 220,000 unique TCR beta nucleotide sequences was sequenced per donor, of which 15% to 20% were non-productive. The research as a whole found: In an earlier analysis of some 640 of the donors, most TCR beta V segments were observed in productive rearrangements about 90% or about 30% of the time, broadly matching IMGT annotations. In both the original and validation cohorts, the classifier was reported to diagnose cytomegalovirus status with high specificity and sensitivity. In a later analysis, some 17,000 TCR beta sequences were associated with specific HLA alleles at a false discovery rate of 0.05. A further reported finding was that TCR beta sequences accurately predicted the HLA-A and HLA-B alleles for most subjects in the first cohort. Linkage disequilibrium might explain the correlated functional status among segregating V segments, but an unknown experimental factor could not be ruled out. According to the authors, the approach could potentially be generalized to other disease states and immunological phenotypes. An association between a missense DCLRE1C variant and V-gene and J-gene trimming of TCR beta chains was found in a later genetic analysis and replicated in an independent cohort. A later analysis found that HLA-associated TCR beta chains were more clonally expanded and had lower generation probabilities than equally common non-associated chains. In this cohort, only TCR beta chains were sequenced, and detectable features were limited by the absence of alpha or paired-chain data. Because HLA typing was missing for some donors at each locus, association tests included only the typed subset. A cluster of highly shared sequence variants was judged likely to represent a technical artifact of the sequencing pipeline. In the study, approximately 150 TCR beta chains were listed as associated with cytomegalovirus. Strong co-occurrence of HLA alleles, especially DR and DQ, made assigning TCR associations to individual alleles difficult. The presence/absence analyses assumed that sequencing depth was roughly uniform across donors, and that assumption may not be true. Several of the top co-occurrence clusters appeared to be linked to parvovirus B19, influenza, CMV and Epstein-Barr virus, according to a later analysis. Fewer than 20 rarely observed V segments, including chromosome 9 orphons, were excluded from the earlier analysis of several hundred of the donors because counts were too low. A later analysis found that most CMV-associated TCR beta chains appeared HLA-restricted, with HLA associations seemingly driven largely by CMV exposure. In a later analysis, the rate of TCR association differed among HLA loci, with DRB1 alleles having the most associated TCRs and HLA-C alleles having the fewest. A few of the identified cytomegalovirus-associated TCR beta chains were confirmed in vitro to be specific for cytomegalovirus antigens. The only immune exposure information available for the cohort was CMV serostatus. In a later genetic analysis, fewer N-insertions in productive TCRs were reported among donors in an Asian-associated ancestry cluster than the roughly 670-donor mean. Most TCR sequences were observed very rarely across donors, whereas some public TCRs were present in many individuals.

To prepare the library, the immunoSEQ multiplex PCR assay was applied. The multiplex PCR relied on a mix of 60 forward primers for TCR Vbeta segments and 13 reverse primers for TCR Jbeta segments. A multiplex PCR assay on genomic DNA amplified the CDR3 region of rearranged TCR beta genes. The Illumina HiSeq System was used to sequence the amplified TCR beta libraries as 87-base-pair reads. On the authors' methods: In a later analysis, tens of millions of unique TCR beta chains were counted across the roughly 700 repertoires, and approximately 11 million of these chains were shared by at least two donors. A nearest-neighbor algorithm error-corrected the raw reads and collapsed the reads into unique sequences, merging closely related sequences to remove PCR and sequencing errors. Alignment of CDR3 sequences to IMGT reference sequences was used to assign V, D and J gene segments. For a sequence to be retained, at least a six-nucleotide match to both a V gene segment and a J gene segment was required. A rearrangement was called productive if the CDR3 had no stop codons and remained in frame with V and J, and every other rearrangement was called non-productive. Following IMGT convention, CDR3 was defined as the stretch from the second conserved V-encoded cysteine up to the conserved J-encoded phenylalanine. The earlier analysis of about 570 of the donors excluded any sequence lacking an unambiguous match to a single V gene segment. In an earlier analysis of 587 of the donors, V segments were called functional above 56.7% productive rearrangements and were called segregating when the between-donor standard deviation exceeded 5%. To diagnose cytomegalovirus status from the catalog of TCR beta chain sequences, a statistical classification framework was built. V and J gene assignment, in a later analysis, came from comparing TCR nucleotide sequences with IMGT/GENE-DB human TR gene sequences. Using the TCRdist pipeline, a later analysis assigned CDR3 sequences along with most-parsimonious VDJ recombination scenarios. In a later analysis, each TCR beta chain was defined by its CDR3 amino acid sequence together with its V-gene family, and reads without a unique V-gene family were excluded. In a later analysis, fewer than 600 highly shared, low-generation-probability nucleotide sequences were removed to address suspected cross-contamination and a sequencing artifact. In a later analysis, a clonal expansion index for each public chain was calculated from normalized within-repertoire ranks of inferred template counts. A later analysis computed generation probabilities with a VDJ recombination model fitted to out-of-frame rearrangements, and checked the results against IGoR. In a later analysis, TCR-TCR, TCR-HLA and TCR-CMV co-occurrence was scored with hypergeometric tests, and a repertoire-size bias correction was applied to TCR pairs. To estimate false discovery rates, a later analysis permuted the HLA or CMV assignments 20 times. In a later analysis, co-occurring TCRs were grouped with DBSCAN, and TCRdist sequence similarity was added when clustering was performed within HLA-allele-positive subsets. Co-occurrence clustering excluded repertoires with fewer than 30,000 or more than 120,000 public chains, plus five with anomalous nucleotide sharing. What TCRdb holds here is the immuneACCESS table cut down to in-frame rearrangements. Part of the clones is not present; checked against another copy, under half of the missing clones reflect an unresolved V gene, and the others are unexplained. V, J and clone size derive from that table, while D and trimming were established from the DNA sequence. In all, the sample holds roughly 190,000 clones, and around 84% of those were seen once. The ten largest clones represent roughly 3.1% of the sample.

In total, 630 or so healthy bone marrow donors made up the cohort. Cohort members were all nominally healthy when sampled, although unrecorded immune exposures were likely present. The donor tested CMV seropositive, placing the donor among the roughly 270 seropositive members of the cohort. A peripheral blood sample was provided by each donor, and peripheral blood mononuclear cells were used for TCR beta sequencing. The Qiagen DNeasy Blood Extraction Kit was used to extract genomic DNA from the blood cell samples. Input material: PBMCs. The sequence was collected from a man aged 40-49 years in good health and CMV-seropositive.

CDR3 sequence: CASSLHSLAEQYF. The nucleotides read TGCGCCAGCAGCTTGCACAGCCTCGCCGAGCAGTACTTC. This chain is built from TRBV5-1 and TRBJ2-7; the D gene lacks a confident call. Relative to germline, V is 1 base shorter and J is 6 bases shorter, with 11 bases between their ends. CDR1 and CDR2, looked up from the germline V gene, are SGHRS and YFSETQ. The CDR3 runs 13 amino acids, cysteine and phenylalanine included. Just the 39-base CDR3 DNA is kept, in frame starting at base 1.